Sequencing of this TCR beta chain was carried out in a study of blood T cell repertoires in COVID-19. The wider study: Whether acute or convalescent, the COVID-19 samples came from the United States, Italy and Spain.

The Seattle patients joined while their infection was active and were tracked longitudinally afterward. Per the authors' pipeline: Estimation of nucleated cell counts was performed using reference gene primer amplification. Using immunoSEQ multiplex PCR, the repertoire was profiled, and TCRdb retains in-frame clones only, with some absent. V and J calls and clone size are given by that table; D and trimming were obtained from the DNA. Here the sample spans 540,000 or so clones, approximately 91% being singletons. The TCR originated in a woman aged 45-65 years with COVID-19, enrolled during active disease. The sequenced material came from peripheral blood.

CDR3 nucleotides: TGTGCCACCAGTGACTCTTACAATGAGCAGTTCTTC. Encoded protein: CATSDSYNEQFF. The chain has TRBV24-1 and TRBJ2-1; unclear D gene. There are 12 residues in the CDR3. CDR1 and CDR2 (germline): KGHDR, SFDVKD. Trimming left V 4 bases short and J 4 bases short, with 4 bases between.